The 20 T cell receptor beta chains listed next were all sequenced from one sample in a study of T cells in Graves' hyperthyroidism and ophthalmopathy. There were TCR beta CDR3 regions amplified from RNA transcripts. A set of HTBI primers served as the primers for a first-round RT-PCR of the TCR CDR3. TCRdb redid the calling of the multiplex PCR reads with MiXCR, one entry per CDR3 protein. The sample consists of 130,000 to 150,000 distinct CDR3 sequences, approximately 24% of them appearing once. The sequenced material came from blood. Receptors originate from a woman in her forties or fifties with Graves' hyperthyroidism that later progressed to Graves' ophthalmopathy.

This clonotype appeared a few times. CDR3 sequence (DNA): TGTGCCAGCAGCCCCTTTAATGGGCCCAATCAGCCCCAGCATTTT. This sequence encodes CASSPFNGPNQPQHF. J is TRBJ1-5 and V is TRBV5-5; D unresolved. The CDR3 runs 15 residues. Trimming stripped 4 bases from V and 3 bases from J, with 14 bases between. Germline CDR1 is SGHKS and CDR2 is YYEKEE (reference sequence).

This clonotype has ten or more counts. This rearrangement joins TRBV3-1 to TRBJ2-5; TRBD1 or TRBD2 may be the D gene (5 bases each). This CDR3 region has 15 residues. Between the trimmed V and J ends, which lost 0 bases and 7 bases, there was a span of 15 bases. Germline V gene lookup returns CDR1 LGHDT and CDR2 YNNKEL (reference sequence). This CDR3 reads CASSQDPGARGTQYF. Written as DNA, the CDR3 is TGTGCCAGCAGCCAAGATCCCGGGGCCCGAGGGACCCAGTACTTC.

This clonotype was detected ten times or more. This chain uses TRBV3-1 with TRBJ2-7; 7 bases fit TRBD1. Germline loops: CDR1 LGHDT, CDR2 YNNKEL (reference sequence). Germline trimming cut 6 bases from V and 1 base from J; bases unmatched to any gene: 6. This CDR3 contains 14 residues. The CDR3 protein is CASSRATGSYEQYF. The CDR3, as DNA: TGTGCCAGCAGTCGCGCGACAGGGTCCTACGAGCAGTACTTC.

This clonotype has more than one count but fewer than ten. This chain links TRBV20-1 with TRBJ1-3, with D hard to call. V was cut by 3 bases and J by 0 bases, with 12 bases left in between. CDR1 is DFQATT, CDR2 SNEGSKA, per germline (reference sequence). The CDR3 runs 15 residues. The CDR3 loop reads CSASPGKSSGNTIYF. In DNA form, the CDR3 reads TGCAGTGCTAGCCCAGGCAAGAGCTCTGGAAACACCATATATTTT.

This clonotype showed up many times. The chain joins TRBV20-1 to TRBJ2-3; weak D call: TRBD1 (6 bases). Between the trimmed V and J ends, which lost 6 bases and 3 bases, there was a span of 10 bases. Germline V gene lookup returns CDR1 DFQATT and CDR2 SNEGSKA (reference sequence). The CDR3 covers 12 residues. CDR3 protein: CSAATGTDTQYF. CDR3 bases: TGCAGTGCCGCAACAGGGACAGATACGCAGTATTTT.

The J gene is TRBJ2-2, the V gene TRBV6-1, with D perhaps TRBD2 (6 bases). The CDR3 has 12 amino acids. The germline V gene encodes CDR1 MNHNS and CDR2 SASEGT. V was trimmed by 6 bases and J by 7 bases, leaving 9 bases between them. CDR3 amino acids: CASRGGNGELFF. In DNA form, the CDR3 reads TGTGCCAGCAGGGGCGGGAACGGGGAGCTGTTTTTT.

Here the CDR3 DNA reads TGTGCCAGCAGTTTAGGCCCTAGGGGGAATCAGCCCCAGCATTTT. Translation gives CASSLGPRGNQPQHF. This chain connects TRBV12-3 or TRBV12-4 to TRBJ1-5; perhaps TRBD1 as D (6 bases). V was pared by 1 base and J by 4 bases, with 11 bases between. The CDR3 is 15 amino acids.

Regarding this clonotype: This could be a read error, since a much larger clone is one nucleotide away. The chain combines TRBV7-9 with TRBJ2-7, with D perhaps TRBD2 (6 bases). Germline CDR1 SEHNR, CDR2 FQNEAQ (reference sequence). The CDR3 has 14 amino acids. The DNA for the CDR3 is TGTGCCAGCACCCGACTAGAAACCCCCTACGGGCAGTACTTC. The encoded protein is CASTRLETPYGQYF. Combining the CDR3 with reference TRBV7-9 and TRBJ2-7 gives the whole variable domain DTGVSQNPRHKITKRGQNVTFRCDPISEHNRLYWYRQTLGQGPEFLTYFQNEAQLEKSRLLSDRFSAERPKGSFSTLEIQRTEQGDSAMYLCASTRLETPYGQYFGPGTRLTVT.

The chain links TRBV6-1 to TRBJ2-7; no firm D call. CDR3 length: 14 amino acids. Trimming took 5 bases from V and 3 from J, leaving 14 bases between them. Per germline, CDR1 MNHNS and CDR2 SASEGT. The CDR3 loop reads CASSQQGSVYEQYF. The CDR3 DNA sequence: TGTGCCAGCAGTCAGCAAGGGTCCGTCTACGAGCAGTACTTC.

This clonotype occurred many times. The chain carries TRBV27 and TRBJ2-7; tentatively, D is TRBD2 (6 bases). Germline-derived CDR1 and CDR2 are MNHEY and SMNVEV (reference sequence). V lost 5 bases to trimming and J lost 6 bases, with 14 bases between them. The CDR3 is 13 residues long. This CDR3 is CASSPRLVREQYF. The CDR3 bases are TGTGCCAGCAGTCCTCGACTAGTCCGCGAGCAGTACTTC.

This clonotype was recorded many times. The chain is built from TRBV7-9 and TRBJ2-2; TRBD1 or TRBD2 may be the D gene (5 bases each). The CDR3 is 16 residues long. The ends were cut back, 5 bases at V and 6 bases at J, with 19 bases in the middle. Germline V gene data show CDR1 as SEHNR and CDR2 as FQNEAQ (reference sequence). CDR3 DNA sequence: TGTGCCAGCAGCCAGAAGATGGGGGTGGGAGCCGGGGAGCTGTTTTTT. The encoded protein is CASSQKMGVGAGELFF.

This clonotype has ten or more counts. The J gene is TRBJ2-7, the V gene TRBV27; no reliable D call. V gave up 0 bases and J gave up 0 bases, with 15 bases separating them. Per germline, CDR1 MNHEY and CDR2 SMNVEV (reference sequence). The CDR3 is made up of 17 amino acids. The CDR3 is CASSLSTTHTSSYEQYF. DNA of the CDR3: TGTGCCAGCAGTTTATCAACGACACATACGAGCTCCTACGAGCAGTACTTC.

This clonotype was detected ten times or more. This sequence joins TRBV18 and TRBJ2-1; perhaps TRBD2 as D (5 bases). Germline lookup yields CDR1 KGHSH and CDR2 LQKENI. Trimming shortened V by 5 bases and J by 7 bases, and 12 bases separated the two germline ends. CDR3 length: 13 amino acids. CDR3 sequence (DNA): TGTGCCAGCTCAATGACCTGGGAGAATGAGCAGTTCTTC. Protein product: CASSMTWENEQFF.

This clonotype has just a few counts. The rearrangement links TRBV5-1 to TRBJ1-1; 8 nucleotides align to TRBD1. This CDR3 spans 16 amino acids. Germline lookup yields CDR1 SGHRS and CDR2 YFSETQ. V lost 4 bases and J lost 1; bases outside the gene matches: 9. The CDR3 nucleotides are TGCGCCAGCAGCGTGACAGGGGCGGGGGCGAACACTGAAGCTTTCTTT. This gives the protein CASSVTGAGANTEAFF.

This clonotype has ten or more counts. This rearrangement joins TRBV7-9 to TRBJ1-2; possible D gene TRBD1, 5 bases. V was shortened by 1 base and J by 4 bases, with 10 bases between the two germline ends. Germline CDR1 is SEHNR and CDR2 is FQNEAQ (reference sequence). This CDR3 comprises 14 residues. The CDR3 sequence is CASSLDGGIYGYTF. In DNA form, the CDR3 reads TGTGCCAGCAGCTTAGATGGGGGGATCTATGGCTACACCTTC.

In its sample, this clonotype was seen a few times. V gene TRBV27 combines with J gene TRBJ2-3, with 10 bases aligning to TRBD2. CDR3 length: 14 residues. Germline assignment: CDR1 MNHEY and CDR2 SMNVEV (reference sequence). V dropped 5 bases and J dropped 7; count of bases not matched to a gene: 6. The CDR3 reads CASSPASGSYTQYF. The CDR3 coding sequence is TGTGCCAGCAGTCCCGCTAGCGGGAGCTATACGCAGTATTTT.

This clonotype occurred a few times. The V call is TRBV10-2, the J call TRBJ1-6; TRBD1 might be the D (6 bases). The CDR3 is 16 amino acids. CDR1 is WSHSY, CDR2 SAAADI, per germline. With 4 bases removed from V and 4 bases from J, the gap between germline ends came to 14 bases. CDR3 sequence (DNA): TGCGCCAGCAGTGGAGCCCGGGGACAATATAATTCACCCCTCCACTTT. Protein sequence: CASSGARGQYNSPLHF.

This clonotype has a count of ten or more. The chain joins TRBV20-1 to TRBJ2-7, with D possibly TRBD1 on 6 matching bases. The V end was cut by 0 bases, the J end by 4 bases, with 13 bases between. Germline V gene sequence: CDR1 DFQATT, CDR2 SNEGSKA (reference sequence). The CDR3 is 14 amino acids. CDR3 in DNA: TGCAGTGCTAGAGAAGCGGCAGGGGTATACGAGCAGTACTTC. It encodes CSAREAAGVYEQYF.

This clonotype has only a few counts. The chain links TRBV5-6 to TRBJ1-4; tentatively, D is TRBD1 (6 bases). The CDR3 runs 18 residues. The germline V and J ends were trimmed by 4 bases and 8 bases, with 27 bases remaining between them. Per germline, CDR1 SGHDT and CDR2 YYEEEE. The CDR3 DNA is TGTGCCAGCAGCCGAACACACTCCCAAGGACAGCGGGTAGAAAAACTGTTTTTT. Its protein product is CASSRTHSQGQRVEKLFF.

V is TRBV6-9 and J is TRBJ1-5, with D uncertain. The CDR3 length is 13 residues. CDR1 MNHGY and CDR2 SVAAGI come from the germline V gene. Trimming cost V 6 bases and J 4 bases, with 10 bases left between them. CDR3 residues: CASRYKANQPQHF. The CDR3 bases are TGTGCCAGCAGATACAAGGCAAATCAGCCCCAGCATTTT.